This T cell receptor (beta chain) was identified in a study of post-analysis software for immune sequencing data. Study-level background: The cohort encompassed relapsing-remitting, secondary progressive and progressive-relapsing multiple sclerosis disease courses.

This clonotype was picked up a small number of times. Its antigen is unknown. Sequencing libraries made from TCR beta cDNA carried unique molecular identifiers. It was from approximately 0.91 to 9.4 million T cells that roughly 0.5 million cDNA molecules came. Each CDR3 protein is one row after TCRdb ran MiXCR on the PCR reads. The table includes about 460,000 distinct CDR3 sequences, roughly 46% detected once. Overall study findings and caveats: F measure grouped same-batch samples tightly together.

The sample consisted of blood. This clonotype was sampled from a girl aged 10-17 years with multiple sclerosis.

In DNA, the CDR3 is TGCAGCGTCAGCGGAGAGAGCGGGAGTCAGTTCTTC. Amino acid sequence: CSVSGESGSQFF. This chain joins TRBV29-1 and TRBJ2-1; 8 bases fit TRBD2. The CDR3 has 12 residues. CDR1 and CDR2 (germline): SQVTM, ANQGSEA. Trimming cost V 6 bases and J 13 bases; bases outside gene matches: 11.